A selection of T cell receptor beta chains follows, all from one sample in a study of beta chain features in type 1 diabetes. Profiling relied on immunoSEQ multiplex PCR, and the TCRdb table lists in-frame clones only, not all of them. Seen here are fewer than 30,000 clones, less than 70% observed once, and the top ten hold 1.4% to 1.5%. Material: Tregs from blood. Receptors were obtained from a woman in her late teens or twenties with type 1 diabetes. Each CDR3 is given with its conserved first and last residue. A D gene is named only where the DNA matches it firmly. Where a row states a size, it is once, few, many or the class of an expanded clone; other rows omit it.

cdr3_aa	cdr3_nt	j_call	v_call	d_call	clone_size
CAGIRTGTGPTGELFF	TGTGCCGGAATCCGGACCGGGACAGGGCCCACCGGGGAGCTGTTTTTT	TRBJ2-2	TRBV30	TRBD1	few
CASSVALAGVEAEQFF	TGTGCCAGCAGCGTAGCACTAGCGGGAGTCGAGGCTGAGCAGTTCTTC	TRBJ2-1	TRBV9	TRBD2	.
CASSAGTEDTEAFF	TGTGCCAGCAGTGCCGGGACAGAGGACACTGAAGCTTTCTTT	TRBJ1-1	TRBV6-5	TRBD1	few
CASSLVGVTDEQFF	TGCGCCAGCAGCTTGGTGGGCGTTACCGATGAGCAGTTCTTC	TRBJ2-1	TRBV5-1	.	.
CASSSTTVNQPQHF	TGTGCCAGCAGCTCAACGACAGTCAATCAGCCCCAGCATTTT	TRBJ1-5	TRBV7-9	.	.
CASSSGQAYGYTF	TGTGCCAGCAGCTCCGGACAGGCCTATGGCTACACCTTC	TRBJ1-2	TRBV7-2	TRBD1	few
CASSPHLLAGQQYF	TGTGCCAGCAGCCCTCACCTGCTAGCGGGCCAGCAGTATTTT	TRBJ2-3	TRBV7-9	TRBD2	few
CASSERGGLTEAFF	TGTGCCAGCAGCGAGAGGGGGGGGCTCACTGAAGCTTTCTTT	TRBJ1-1	TRBV9	.	few
CAWTFEGGYTF	TGTGCCTGGACTTTTGAGGGTGGCTACACCTTC	TRBJ1-2	TRBV30	.	.
CAISGLAGGPQETQYF	TGTGCCATCAGTGGACTAGCGGGAGGTCCCCAAGAGACCCAGTACTTC	TRBJ2-5	TRBV6-1	TRBD2	.
CASSLAGALAGVQFF	TGTGCCAGCAGCTTAGCCGGCGCATTAGCGGGAGTGCAGTTCTTC	TRBJ2-1	TRBV7-9	TRBD2	.
CASSRTTGVGGELFF	TGTGCGAGCAGTCGGACGACAGGGGTTGGCGGGGAGCTGTTTTTT	TRBJ2-2	TRBV7-9	TRBD1	.
CASSLQSGGETQYF	TGCGCCAGCAGCTTGCAATCGGGCGGGGAGACCCAGTACTTC	TRBJ2-5	TRBV5-1	.	.
CATRTGGTGYEQYF	TGTGCCACTCGCACAGGGGGCACCGGCTACGAGCAGTACTTC	TRBJ2-7	TRBV7-9	TRBD1	few
CASSFGGASGSNEKLFF	TGTGCCAGCAGCTTTGGGGGGGCGAGTGGGTCTAATGAAAAACTGTTTTTT	TRBJ1-4	TRBV2	.	.
CASSSFGFGGYTF	TGTGCCAGCAGCTCGTTCGGTTTCGGTGGCTACACCTTC	TRBJ1-2	TRBV7-8	.	few
CASSWGASGDEQFF	TGTGCCAGCAGTTGGGGAGCCAGTGGCGATGAGCAGTTCTTC	TRBJ2-1	TRBV28	.	.
CASSVSFAADTQYF	TGTGCCAGCAGCGTTTCATTCGCCGCGGATACGCAGTATTTT	TRBJ2-3	TRBV11-2	.	few
CSVARTGANSGANVLTF	TGCAGCGTCGCTAGGACAGGAGCCAATTCTGGGGCCAACGTCCTGACTTTC	TRBJ2-6	TRBV29-1	TRBD1	few
CASSTIGTSGVNEQFF	TGTGCCAGCAGCACCATAGGGACTAGCGGGGTGAATGAGCAGTTCTTC	TRBJ2-1	TRBV7-3	TRBD2	few
CASTSGIGYNEQFF	TGTGCCAGCACAAGCGGGATTGGCTACAATGAGCAGTTCTTC	TRBJ2-1	TRBV2	TRBD2	.
CASSFSGTGNTGELFF	TGCGCCAGCAGCTTCTCCGGGACAGGGAACACCGGGGAGCTGTTTTTT	TRBJ2-2	TRBV5-1	TRBD1	few
CSAKRDRGPYEQYF	TGCAGCGCCAAACGGGACAGGGGTCCCTACGAGCAGTACTTC	TRBJ2-7	TRBV29-1	TRBD1	.
CASSYSRGGEQFF	TGTGCCAGCAGTTACTCCCGCGGGGGGGAGCAGTTCTTC	TRBJ2-1	TRBV6-5	TRBD2	once
CASSLIDRGGNSPLHF	TGTGCCAGCAGCTTAATAGACAGGGGAGGGAATTCACCCCTCCACTTT	TRBJ1-6	TRBV7-2	TRBD1	.
CASSQQIYNEQFF	TGTGCCAGCAGCCAACAGATCTACAATGAGCAGTTCTTC	TRBJ2-1	TRBV14	.	.
CASSGDSVGQETQYF	TGTGCCAGCAGCGGGGACTCAGTAGGCCAAGAGACCCAGTACTTC	TRBJ2-5	TRBV11-2	.	.
CASSPLGTSQDTQYF	TGTGCCAGCTCACCACTGGGGACTTCCCAAGATACGCAGTATTTT	TRBJ2-3	TRBV18	.	.
CASSDRGSGRIYEQYF	TGTGCCAGCAGTGATAGAGGTAGCGGGAGAATCTACGAGCAGTACTTC	TRBJ2-7	TRBV6-1	TRBD2	.
CASSTGTNRADTQYF	TGTGCCAGCAGCACCGGAACAAACAGGGCAGATACGCAGTATTTT	TRBJ2-3	TRBV7-9	.	few
CASSYSISRVADTQYF	TGTGCCAGCAGTTACTCGATTAGCAGAGTGGCAGATACGCAGTATTTT	TRBJ2-3	TRBV6-5	.	.
CASRLAGVLNEQFF	TGTGCCAGCAGACTAGCGGGAGTGTTAAATGAGCAGTTCTTC	TRBJ2-1	TRBV2	TRBD2	.
CASSLGRVLYNEQFF	TGTGCCAGCAGCTTAGGCAGGGTCCTCTACAATGAGCAGTTCTTC	TRBJ2-1	TRBV7-2	.	.
CASSPRQGWMDTQYF	TGTGCCAGCAGCCCTAGACAGGGGTGGATGGATACGCAGTATTTT	TRBJ2-3	TRBV27	TRBD1	.
CASSFNTQETQYF	TGTGCCAGCAGCTTTAACACCCAAGAGACCCAGTACTTC	TRBJ2-5	TRBV7-2	.	few
CASSFLDSLYNEQFF	TGTGCCAGCAGTTTCCTCGACAGCCTCTACAATGAGCAGTTCTTC	TRBJ2-1	TRBV28	.	.
CASSLSGLGDQPQHF	TGTGCCAGCAGTTTGTCAGGGTTAGGCGATCAGCCCCAGCATTTT	TRBJ1-5	TRBV27	.	.
CASLSSGTRHNEQFF	TGTGCCAGCCTGAGTAGCGGGACTAGACACAATGAGCAGTTCTTC	TRBJ2-1	TRBV2	TRBD2	few
CASSNRGAGGPDEQFF	TGTGCCAGCAGTAATCGAGGGGCGGGAGGGCCCGATGAGCAGTTCTTC	TRBJ2-1	TRBV7-3	TRBD2	.
CASSPREGQGGAYNEQFF	TGTGCCAGCAGCCCCAGGGAGGGACAGGGAGGCGCCTACAATGAGCAGTTCTTC	TRBJ2-1	TRBV7-6	TRBD1	.
CASRTGDAPNEKLFF	TGTGCCAGCAGGACAGGGGACGCCCCTAATGAAAAACTGTTTTTT	TRBJ1-4	TRBV6-6	TRBD1	few
CASITGVNEQFF	TGTGCCAGCATAACAGGGGTCAATGAGCAGTTCTTC	TRBJ2-1	TRBV28	TRBD1	.
CASSLVLFQDTQYF	TGTGCCAGCAGCTTGGTTCTCTTTCAGGATACGCAGTATTTT	TRBJ2-3	TRBV5-4	.	.
CASSQRKLTDKTQETQYF	TGCGCCAGCAGTCAAAGGAAGCTGACGGACAAAACGCAAGAGACCCAGTACTTC	TRBJ2-5	TRBV23-1	.	few
CASRGGTGAYEQYF	TGTGCCAGCAGAGGAGGGACAGGTGCCTACGAGCAGTACTTC	TRBJ2-7	TRBV27	TRBD1	.
CASSYRDRFYNEQFF	TGTGCCAGCAGCTACCGGGACAGGTTCTACAATGAGCAGTTCTTC	TRBJ2-1	TRBV7-2	TRBD1	.
CASSPGGRSSSYNEQFF	TGTGCCAGCTCACCAGGCGGGAGGTCGAGCTCCTACAATGAGCAGTTCTTC	TRBJ2-1	TRBV18	TRBD2	.
CASSVDRGFTTEAFF	TGTGCCAGCAGCGTGGACAGGGGGTTTACCACTGAAGCTTTCTTT	TRBJ1-1	TRBV5-5	TRBD1	.
CASSPDRVGSYEQYF	TGCGCCAGCAGCCCGGACAGGGTCGGCTCCTACGAGCAGTACTTC	TRBJ2-7	TRBV4-1	TRBD1	.
CAWGPPGTDTQYF	TGTGCCTGGGGCCCCCCCGGCACAGATACGCAGTATTTT	TRBJ2-3	TRBV30	.	.
CASSSGLAGDSGANVLTF	TGTGCCAGCAGCTCGGGACTAGCGGGAGACTCTGGGGCCAACGTCCTGACTTTC	TRBJ2-6	TRBV5-8	TRBD2	.
CASTPTRNQPQHF	TGTGCCAGCACACCGACGAGGAATCAGCCCCAGCATTTT	TRBJ1-5	TRBV2	.	.
CASSPLYGSKQFF	TGTGCCAGCAGCCCCCTTTATGGGAGTAAGCAGTTCTTC	TRBJ2-1	TRBV13	.	.